This T cell receptor beta chain was sequenced for a study of T cell changes during pregnancy in multiple sclerosis. Germline CDR1 MNHNS, CDR2 SASEGT. This CDR3 is built from 15 residues. V was cut by 1 base and J by 3 bases, with 10 bases left in between. The table came from immunoSEQ multiplex PCR; TCRdb's copy has only in-frame clones and leaves some out. The profile shows about 31,000 clones, about 91% of them singletons. The TCR originated in a female donor with multiple sclerosis, enrolled in a pregnancy study. The rearrangement uses TRBV6-1 and TRBJ2-1, with D tentatively TRBD2 (6 bases). This specimen was CD8+ T cells from peripheral blood mononuclear cells, taken in the first trimester of pregnancy. In DNA form, the CDR3 reads TGTGCCAGCAGTGAAGTGGCGGGAAGCTACAATGAGCAGTTCTTC. This codes for CASSEVAGSYNEQFF.